The sequence of this T cell receptor (beta chain) was determined in a study of cytomegalovirus exposure and HLA in healthy donors. The study ran its PCR with 60 Vbeta and 13 Jbeta primers. The data were produced by immunoSEQ multiplex PCR, yet TCRdb's version contains in-frame clones alone and is incomplete. The data show more than 85,000 clones, roughly four fifths seen once. Losses at the gene ends were 6 bases for V and 4 bases for J; bases not matched to a gene: 8. This CDR3 comprises 16 residues. Germline CDR1 and CDR2: MGHDK and SYGVNS. This clone was counted only a few times. Its specificity is not known. Study outcomes and limitations: Across all donors, roughly uniform sequencing depth was an assumption of the presence/absence analyses. In a later analysis, compared with equally common non-associated chains, HLA-associated beta chains were more expanded. DRB1 had the most TCR associations and HLA-C the fewest, a later analysis found, with rates varying by HLA locus.

This TCR was recovered from a male donor in good health and CMV-seropositive. This sequence joins TRBV25-1 and TRBJ2-5; 13 bases are shared with TRBD2. Sample: PBMCs. The CDR3 loop is CASRATSGGESETQYF. The CDR3 DNA reads TGTGCCAGCAGGGCAACTAGCGGGGGGGAATCAGAGACCCAGTACTTC.